The 30 T cell receptor beta chains below all came from one sample that was sequenced in a study of cytomegalovirus exposure and HLA in healthy donors. It was with 60 Vbeta and 13 Jbeta primers that the PCR ran. Using immunoSEQ multiplex PCR, the repertoire was profiled, and TCRdb retains in-frame clones only, with some absent. The sample includes about 120,000 clones, around 83% of them seen just once. The material sequenced was PBMCs. The receptors derive from a human donor in good health.

The rearrangement joins TRBV29-1 to TRBJ2-3; D is unresolved. Germline loops: CDR1 SQVTM, CDR2 ANQGSEA. The CDR3 is made up of 12 amino acids. Trimming stripped 4 bases from V and 4 bases from J, with 9 bases between. The CDR3 bases are TGCAGCGTTGCGGTGGTCCCAGATACGCAGTATTTT. Translated, it gives CSVAVVPDTQYF.

This chain connects TRBV5-4 to TRBJ1-1; TRBD1 matches 8 bases. Per germline, CDR1 SGHNT and CDR2 YYREEE (reference sequence). V lost 4 bases, J lost 3 bases, and 5 bases stayed unmatched. The CDR3 runs 14 residues. In DNA, the CDR3 is TGTGCCAGCAGCGGACAGGGACAATACACTGAAGCTTTCTTT. Residues: CASSGQGQYTEAFF.

The genes are TRBV7-9 and TRBJ1-2; D remains unclear. CDR1 is SEHNR and CDR2 is FQNEAQ in the germline V gene (reference sequence). V shed 10 bases and J shed 4 bases, with 13 bases lying between them. The CDR3 sequence is 12 residues long. CDR3 bases: TGTGCCACCCCTCGGGTGGGCTATGGCTACACCTTC. This sequence encodes CATPRVGYGYTF.

This clone came up once. V and J are TRBV10-3 and TRBJ2-7, with 11 positions matching TRBD2. The V gene's germline CDR1 is ENHRY and CDR2 SYGVKD. The CDR3 runs to 18 residues. J lost 2 bases, V lost 3 bases, and 12 bases had no gene match. The CDR3 is CAISDDIAGGFPAYEQYF. DNA for the CDR3: TGTGCCATCAGTGATGATATAGCGGGGGGGTTCCCTGCCTACGAGCAGTACTTC.

The J gene is TRBJ2-5, the V gene TRBV28, with D unresolved. Germline CDR1 reads MDHEN; CDR2 reads SYDVKM. The CDR3 sequence is 15 residues long. V was clipped by 1 base and J by 1 base, with 10 bases between them. CDR3: CASSLSFIAQETQYF. The CDR3 coding sequence is TGTGCCAGCAGTTTATCTTTTATAGCCCAAGAGACCCAGTACTTC.

The V call is TRBV6-4, the J call TRBJ1-6, with D possibly matching TRBD1 (5 bases). The germline V gene has CDR1 MRHNA and CDR2 SNTAGT. Between the trimmed V and J ends, which lost 6 bases and 5 bases, there was a span of 14 bases. The CDR3 is made up of 15 amino acids. CDR3 DNA sequence: TGTGCCAGCAGATGGGGGGTTTCGGATAATTCACCCCTCCACTTT. It codes for CASRWGVSDNSPLHF.

The chain uses TRBV4-1 and TRBJ2-1, with 7 bases that match TRBD1. The CDR3 contains 14 residues. CDR1 and CDR2 (germline): MGHRA, YSYEKL. Trimming took 4 bases from V and 8 from J; bases not matched to a gene: 8. DNA of the CDR3: TGCGCCAGCAGCCTAAAACAGGGGCTCGATGAGCAGTTCTTC. Protein sequence: CASSLKQGLDEQFF.

This chain uses TRBV10-3 with TRBJ1-2; tentatively, D is TRBD1 (6 bases). The V end was cut by 3 bases, the J end by 0 bases, with 17 bases between. From germline, CDR1 is ENHRY and CDR2 SYGVKD. This CDR3 is 17 amino acids long. The CDR3 here is CAISETDQRQANYGYTF. Here the CDR3 DNA reads TGTGCCATCAGTGAAACCGATCAAAGACAGGCTAACTATGGCTACACCTTC.

In DNA form, the CDR3 reads TGTGCCAGCAGCCCTGGTGATAGCTCCTACGAGCAGTACTTC. Protein sequence: CASSPGDSSYEQYF. This sequence joins TRBV7-9 and TRBJ2-7; D not resolved. Looked up from germline, CDR1 is SEHNR and CDR2 is FQNEAQ (reference sequence). V was shortened by 5 bases and J by 0 bases, with 11 bases between the two germline ends. This CDR3 spans 14 amino acids.

The V call is TRBV6-1, the J call TRBJ1-4, with TRBD1 matching over 7 bases. This CDR3 spans 15 amino acids. The trim removed 11 bases at V and 8 bases at J, leaving 17 bases unmatched. Germline V gene sequence: CDR1 MNHNS, CDR2 SASEGT. CDR3 coding DNA: TGTGCCTCAATGGGGCTCCAGCAGGGGGACGAAAAACTGTTTTTT. Amino acid sequence: CASMGLQQGDEKLFF.

This chain links TRBV5-6 with TRBJ2-1; 8 bases fit TRBD2. The CDR3 has 15 residues. Germline CDR1 is SGHDT and CDR2 is YYEEEE. Trimming removed 4 bases from V and 8 bases from J; junction bases left unmatched: 11. DNA for the CDR3: TGTGCCAGCAGCCGACCGCGGGGGGTGTTCGATGAGCAGTTCTTC. Translated, it gives CASSRPRGVFDEQFF.

CDR3 DNA: TGTGCCAGCAGTCAACGGGGCCCGACAGGTCCTAAACAAGAGACCCAGTACTTC. Protein product: CASSQRGPTGPKQETQYF. The chain joins TRBV27 to TRBJ2-5, with D maybe TRBD1 (6 bases). Germline values: CDR1 MNHEY, CDR2 SMNVEV (reference sequence). CDR3 length: 18 amino acids. V shed 5 bases and J shed 2 bases, with 24 bases lying between them.

The chain links TRBV14 to TRBJ1-2, with D unresolved. Germline V CDR1 and CDR2: SGHDN, FVKESK. V was shortened by 4 bases and J by 7 bases, with 13 bases between the two germline ends. The CDR3 loop spans 13 amino acids. The CDR3 spells CASSRDLTFGYTF. For the CDR3, the DNA is TGTGCCAGCAGCCGCGACCTGACATTTGGCTACACCTTC.

In DNA form, the CDR3 reads TGCGCCAGCAGCCAAGAGAACCCCAGGGCCTATGGCTACACCTTC. Its translation is CASSQENPRAYGYTF. The V call is TRBV4-1, the J call TRBJ1-2; tentatively, D is TRBD1 (5 bases). V was shortened by 0 bases and J by 4 bases, with 12 bases between the two germline ends. There are 15 residues in the CDR3. CDR1 is MGHRA and CDR2 is YSYEKL in the germline V gene.

Note on this clone: Sequence at one end of the junction differs from germline and may be a read error. This sample also contains other DNA sequences that code for the same CDR3. The V and J genes are TRBV10-1 and TRBJ2-2; 11 positions match TRBD2. The germline V gene encodes CDR1 WNHNN and CDR2 SYGVQD (reference sequence). The CDR3 sequence is 15 residues long. DNA for the CDR3: TGCGCCAGCAGTCTAGCGGGGGGAAACACTGGGGAGCTGTTTTTT. Translating it yields CASSLAGGNTGELFF.

This clone appeared once. J is TRBJ2-7 and V is TRBV11-2, with 8 positions matching TRBD2. Germline V CDR1 and CDR2: SGHAT, FQNNGV. Trimming at V came to 3 bases and at J to 2 bases, leaving 6 bases not matched to a gene. The CDR3 loop spans 15 amino acids. CDR3 nucleotide sequence: TGTGCCAGCAGCTTTTTTAGCGGGGCTGCCTACGAGCAGTACTTC. Translated: CASSFFSGAAYEQYF.

This chain joins TRBV5-4 and TRBJ2-3, with 13 bases fitting TRBD2. Trimming took 4 bases from V and 6 from J; bases not matched to a gene: 5. Per germline, CDR1 SGHNT and CDR2 YYREEE (reference sequence). The CDR3 is 15 amino acids. CDR3 residues: CASSPPGLAGDTQYF. As DNA, the CDR3 is TGTGCCAGCAGCCCCCCGGGACTAGCGGGGGATACGCAGTATTTT.

The CDR3: CASSLRDSYEQYF. CDR3 nucleotide sequence: TGTGCCAGCAGCTTGCGGGACAGCTACGAGCAGTACTTC. The chain is built from TRBV7-9 and TRBJ2-7; tentative D call: TRBD1 (7 bases). The germline CDR1 and CDR2 sequences are SEHNR and FQNEAQ (reference sequence). The germline V and J ends were trimmed by 3 bases and 3 bases, with 9 bases remaining between them. This CDR3 contains 13 residues.

This clone was recorded once. The V and J genes are TRBV9 and TRBJ1-4, with 7 bases lining up with TRBD1. The germline gives CDR1 SGDLS, CDR2 YYNGEE. This CDR3 contains 14 residues. V lost 2 bases, J lost 8 bases, and 6 bases stayed unmatched. CDR3 sequence reads: CASSVGQEKEKLFF. In DNA, the CDR3 is TGTGCCAGCAGCGTCGGACAGGAGAAAGAAAAACTGTTTTTT.

The chain links TRBV2 to TRBJ1-3; D is unclear. Germline-derived CDR1 and CDR2 are SNHLY and FYNNEI. V was shortened by 2 bases and J by 3 bases, with 17 bases between the two germline ends. CDR3 size: 17 residues. The CDR3: CASSERLATNVGNTIYF. DNA for the CDR3: TGTGCCAGCAGTGAAAGGCTTGCGACAAACGTTGGAAACACCATATATTTT. Filled out from reference TRBV2 and TRBJ1-3, the complete variable domain reads EPEVTQTPSHQVTQMGQEVILRCVPISNHLYFYWYRQILGQKVEFLVSFYNNEISEKSEIFDDQFSVERPDGSNFTLKIRSTKLEDSAMYFCASSERLATNVGNTIYFGEGSWLTVV.

This clone turned up a few times. V gene TRBV27 combines with J gene TRBJ2-7; TRBD2 matches at 7 bases. The CDR3 sequence is 13 residues long. CDR1 is MNHEY, CDR2 SMNVEV, per germline (reference sequence). V trimming: 2 bases; J trimming: 7 bases; junction bases outside the gene matches: 5. DNA of the CDR3: TGTGCCAGCAGTTTAGGGGGGGTGGGAGAGCAGTACTTC. It encodes CASSLGGVGEQYF.

The rearrangement joins TRBV15 to TRBJ1-4; the match to TRBD1 covers 7 bases. Germline V gene sequence: CDR1 LNHNV, CDR2 YYDKDF (reference sequence). The CDR3 length is 17 residues. With V trimmed by 1 base and J by 8 bases, 13 bases remained unmatched. CDR3 loop: CATSRAFYRGGREKLFF. The CDR3 nucleotides are TGTGCCACCAGCAGAGCCTTTTACAGGGGAGGAAGGGAAAAACTGTTTTTT.

V and J are TRBV4-1 and TRBJ2-7, with D unclear. Germline loops: CDR1 MGHRA, CDR2 YSYEKL. The CDR3 is 15 amino acids. V gave up 2 bases and J gave up 2 bases, with 13 bases separating them. The CDR3 protein is CASSQPSGGAYEQYF. The CDR3, as DNA: TGCGCCAGCAGCCAACCAAGTGGCGGAGCCTACGAGCAGTACTTC.

This clone was seen a few times. V and J are TRBV5-1 and TRBJ1-1; D perhaps matches TRBD1 (5 bases). V lost 5 bases to trimming and J lost 1 base, with 9 bases between them. Germline V lookup: CDR1 SGHRS, CDR2 YFSETQ. This CDR3 spans 13 amino acids. CDR3 DNA: TGCGCCAGCAGACAGGACGGGAACACTGAAGCTTTCTTT. It encodes CASRQDGNTEAFF. Full variable domain (outside the CDR3, taken from reference TRBV5-1 and TRBJ1-1): KAGVTQTPRYLIKTRGQQVTLSCSPISGHRSVSWYQQTPGQGLQFLFEYFSETQRNKGNFPGRFSGRQFSNSRSEMNVSTLELGDSALYLCASRQDGNTEAFFGQGTRLTVV.

This clone was picked up a small number of times. The V and J genes are TRBV10-1 and TRBJ1-1; 8 bases are a match to TRBD1. The CDR3 length is 13 residues. The germline gives CDR1 WNHNN, CDR2 SYGVQD (reference sequence). V dropped 2 bases and J dropped 5; count of bases not matched to a gene: 1. The CDR3 bases are TGCGCCAGCAGTGAGCAGGGGGCGACTGAAGCTTTCTTT. Translated: CASSEQGATEAFF.

The V and J genes are TRBV18 and TRBJ1-2; 7 bases agree with TRBD1. This CDR3 spans 14 amino acids. CDR1 and CDR2 from the germline V gene are KGHSH and LQKENI. J was trimmed by 3 bases and V by 5 bases; bases with no gene match: 6. This chain's CDR3 is CASSSPDRDYGYTF. DNA of the CDR3: TGTGCCAGCTCATCCCCCGACAGGGACTATGGCTACACCTTC.

The rearrangement links TRBV5-1 to TRBJ2-1; 9 bases line up with TRBD2. Germline CDR1 reads SGHRS; CDR2 reads YFSETQ. This CDR3 comprises 15 residues. V was pared by 7 bases and J by 8 bases, with 13 bases of the junction left unmatched. CDR3 coding DNA: TGCGCCAGCTCCCCCCCGGGACTAGCTCCCCATGAGCAGTTCTTC. It translates to CASSPPGLAPHEQFF.

The chain has TRBV25-1 and TRBJ1-4, with D possibly being TRBD1 (5 bases). The CDR3 is 15 residues long. CDR1 is MGHDK and CDR2 is SYGVNS in the germline V gene. The V and J ends lost 8 bases and 1 base respectively, with 14 bases between them. The CDR3 region has the DNA TGTGCCAGCGCCCGAGCCCAGGGAACTAATGAAAAACTGTTTTTT. It codes for CASARAQGTNEKLFF.

V is TRBV5-1 and J is TRBJ2-5; no clear D gene. Per the germline V gene, CDR1 is SGHRS and CDR2 is YFSETQ. The V gene lost 3 bases and the J gene lost 4 bases, with 13 bases spanning the gap. This CDR3 region has 14 residues. CDR3: CASSSGNYRETQYF. The CDR3 DNA follows: TGCGCCAGCAGCTCTGGAAACTATAGAGAGACCCAGTACTTC.

The chain is built from TRBV5-1 and TRBJ2-4; 9 nucleotides match TRBD2. Germline-derived CDR1 and CDR2 are SGHRS and YFSETQ. The trim removed 0 bases at V and 1 base at J, leaving 11 bases unmatched. This CDR3 has 19 amino acids. CDR3 residues: CASSLAGGGGEGAKNIQYF. The DNA for the CDR3 is TGCGCCAGCAGCTTGGCCGGCGGGGGGGGAGAAGGTGCCAAAAACATTCAGTACTTC. The whole variable domain, remainder taken from reference TRBV5-1 and TRBJ2-4, is KAGVTQTPRYLIKTRGQQVTLSCSPISGHRSVSWYQQTPGQGLQFLFEYFSETQRNKGNFPGRFSGRQFSNSRSEMNVSTLELGDSALYLCASSLAGGGGEGAKNIQYFGAGTRLSVL.